The next 27 T cell receptor beta chains were all read from a single sample in a study of cytomegalovirus exposure and HLA in healthy donors. PCR employed 60 Vbeta and 13 Jbeta primers. Assay: immunoSEQ multiplex PCR; the TCRdb copy retains only in-frame clones and omits some. Of 85,000 to 120,000 clones in the sample, over 70% were seen once. What was sequenced was PBMCs. The origin of the receptors is a female donor in good health and CMV-seronegative.

The chain links TRBV28 to TRBJ1-4; TRBD1 matches at 10 bases. The CDR3 runs to 13 residues. V lost 8 bases, J lost 6 bases, and 3 bases stayed unmatched. Germline V gene sequence: CDR1 MDHEN, CDR2 SYDVKM. The CDR3 DNA reads TGTGCCAGCGGGGGACAGGGGTATGAAAAACTGTTTTTT. Translation gives CASGGQGYEKLFF.

This clone was seen a single time. The V gene is TRBV7-8, the J gene TRBJ2-5; 9 bases agree with TRBD2. CDR1 SGHVS and CDR2 FQNEAQ come from the germline V gene. J was trimmed by 5 bases and V by 5 bases; bases with no gene match: 6. This CDR3 is 14 amino acids long. CDR3 nucleotides: TGTGCCAGCAGCGGGGCGGGAGGGGGGGAGACCCAGTACTTC. Translated, it gives CASSGAGGGETQYF. Combining the CDR3 with reference TRBV7-8 and TRBJ2-5 gives the whole variable domain GAGVSQSPRYKVAKRGQDVALRCDPISGHVSLFWYQQALGQGPEFLTYFQNEAQLDKSGLPSDRFFAERPEGSVSTLKIQRTQQEDSAVYLCASSGAGGGETQYFGPGTRLLVL.

The chain combines TRBV19 with TRBJ1-4; D might be TRBD1 (5 bases). Looked up from germline, CDR1 is LNHDA and CDR2 is SQIVND (reference sequence). The ends were cut back, 7 bases at V and 8 bases at J, with 11 bases in the middle. The CDR3 sequence is 12 residues long. This CDR3 is CASIGAAEKLFF. CDR3 DNA: TGTGCCAGTATTGGGGCCGCCGAAAAACTGTTTTTT.

The V gene is TRBV5-1, the J gene TRBJ1-5, with D possibly matching TRBD1 (5 bases). With 1 base removed from V and 5 bases from J, the gap between germline ends came to 10 bases. The CDR3 is 14 amino acids. Germline CDR1 and CDR2: SGHRS and YFSETQ. The CDR3 region has the DNA TGCGCCAGCAGCTTGACCGGGGGTGATCAGCCCCAGCATTTT. This codes for CASSLTGGDQPQHF.

The chain carries TRBV5-1 and TRBJ2-7; 7 nucleotides match TRBD1. With V trimmed by 0 bases and J by 7 bases, 7 bases remained unmatched. Per the germline V gene, CDR1 is SGHRS and CDR2 is YFSETQ. The CDR3 contains 14 residues. The CDR3 loop is CASSLGQGPREQYF. In nucleotides, the CDR3 is TGCGCCAGCAGCTTGGGACAGGGACCTCGGGAGCAGTACTTC.

DNA of the CDR3: TGTGCCAGTAGTTCCAATCGGGACAGGGGAAGGGAAAAACTGTTTTTT. This codes for CASSSNRDRGREKLFF. This sequence joins TRBV19 and TRBJ1-4; 10 bases are shared with TRBD1. The trim removed 5 bases at V and 8 bases at J, leaving 11 bases unmatched. Germline loops: CDR1 LNHDA, CDR2 SQIVND (reference sequence). The CDR3 spans 16 residues.

This chain uses TRBV9 with TRBJ2-3, with 9 nucleotides matching TRBD2. This CDR3 contains 15 residues. CDR1 is SGDLS and CDR2 is YYNGEE in the germline V gene. V lost 0 bases, J lost 4 bases, and 3 bases stayed unmatched. The CDR3 region has the DNA TGTGCCAGCAGCGTAGGCGGGAGGGCCCCAGATACGCAGTATTTT. The encoded protein is CASSVGGRAPDTQYF.

The sample holds a few counts of this clone. The chain recombines TRBV23-1 with TRBJ1-5; 8 nucleotides match TRBD1. TRBV23-1 is flagged as an ORF with uncertain function. The V segment lost 4 bases and the J segment 0 bases; nucleotides outside the gene matches: 2. The CDR3 contains 15 residues. The CDR3 nucleotides are TGCGCCAGCAGTCCGGGACAGGATAGCAATCAGCCCCAGCATTTT. Its protein is CASSPGQDSNQPQHF.

This chain links TRBV6-5 with TRBJ2-7; a possible D gene is TRBD1 (5 bases). V gave up 2 bases and J gave up 5 bases, with 16 bases separating them. Germline V gene data show CDR1 as MNHEY and CDR2 as SVGAGI. The length of the CDR3 is 15 residues. The CDR3, as DNA: TGTGCCAGCAGTTACATCGCTGGGGCAACTGACGAGCAGTACTTC. Its protein is CASSYIAGATDEQYF.

This clone has more than one count but fewer than ten. The J gene is TRBJ2-7, the V gene TRBV2, with D perhaps TRBD1 (6 bases). The CDR3 has 11 amino acids. In germline, CDR1 is SNHLY, CDR2 FYNNEI. Trimming removed 8 bases from V and 4 bases from J, with 9 bases in between. The CDR3 is CASAGVYEQYF. The CDR3 DNA is TGTGCCAGCGCAGGGGTATACGAGCAGTACTTC.

The rearrangement uses TRBV4-1 and TRBJ1-1, with 10 bases matching TRBD1. Germline-derived CDR1 and CDR2 are MGHRA and YSYEKL. Unmatched junction bases numbered 13, after V lost 0 bases and J lost 3 bases. The CDR3 extends over 19 amino acids. CDR3 in amino acids: CASSQDLEGTGAGDTEAFF. The CDR3 DNA reads TGCGCCAGCAGCCAAGATCTAGAGGGGACAGGGGCTGGGGACACTGAAGCTTTCTTT.

This clone was found many times. The chain employs TRBV2 and TRBJ2-1; 9 positions agree with TRBD2. Germline-derived CDR1 and CDR2 are SNHLY and FYNNEI. V gave up 5 bases and J gave up 6 bases; unmatched junction bases: 8. This CDR3 has 15 residues. CDR3 sequence: CASSFSGRPPNEQFF. The CDR3 DNA reads as TGTGCCAGCAGTTTTAGCGGGAGACCCCCCAATGAGCAGTTCTTC. The full variable domain, completed using reference TRBV2 and TRBJ2-1, is EPEVTQTPSHQVTQMGQEVILRCVPISNHLYFYWYRQILGQKVEFLVSFYNNEISEKSEIFDDQFSVERPDGSNFTLKIRSTKLEDSAMYFCASSFSGRPPNEQFFGPGTRLTVL.

The chain combines TRBV11-3 with TRBJ2-3, with D perhaps TRBD2 (7 bases). The CDR3 covers 14 residues. CDR1 and CDR2 from the germline V gene are SGHNT and YENEEA. The germline V and J ends were trimmed by 3 bases and 3 bases, with 10 bases remaining between them. CDR3 coding DNA: TGTGCCAGCAGCTTGGGAGGGGGGACAGATACGCAGTATTTT. Translation: CASSLGGGTDTQYF.

This clone has only one observation. The chain joins TRBV21-1 to TRBJ2-1; the tabulated D call, TRBD2, remains unverified against the DNA. TRBV21-1 is a listed pseudogene. The CDR3 extends over 12 amino acids. The CDR3 loop is CASSKEAIEQFF. The CDR3, as DNA: TGTGCCAGCAGCAAAGAAGCCATTGAGCAGTTCTTC.

The chain links TRBV11-2 to TRBJ1-1; D ambiguous. The length of the CDR3 is 15 residues. Germline CDR1 and CDR2: SGHAT and FQNNGV. The V end was cut by 1 base, the J end by 3 bases, with 12 bases between. The CDR3 nucleotides are TGTGCCAGCAGCTTAGGGGGAGGGAGGGACACTGAAGCTTTCTTT. Protein product: CASSLGGGRDTEAFF.

There are a few counts of this clone. The chain employs TRBV7-8 and TRBJ2-1, with D unclear. The length of the CDR3 is 14 residues. Trimming pared 4 bases from V and 12 bases from J, leaving 19 bases between. Germline-derived CDR1 and CDR2 are SGHVS and FQNEAQ. CDR3: CASSSEVQLDGQFF. CDR3 sequence (DNA): TGTGCCAGCAGCTCAGAGGTCCAGCTAGACGGGCAGTTCTTC.

The rearrangement links TRBV7-3 to TRBJ2-2; D is undetermined. CDR3 size: 14 residues. Germline CDR1 SGHTA, CDR2 FQGTGA. With 2 bases removed from V and 3 bases from J, the gap between germline ends came to 7 bases. CDR3 nucleotides: TGTGCCAGCAGCTTATACGGAGACACCGGGGAGCTGTTTTTT. Its protein product is CASSLYGDTGELFF.

This clone came up once. This chain links TRBV7-9 with TRBJ1-4, with 8 bases aligning to TRBD1. The junction had 5 bases not matched to a gene; V was cut back by 5 bases and J by 6 bases. The CDR3 runs 14 residues. Germline CDR1 reads SEHNR; CDR2 reads FQNEAQ (reference sequence). The CDR3 spells CASSRGQGDEKLFF. For the CDR3, the DNA is TGTGCCAGCAGCCGAGGACAGGGTGATGAAAAACTGTTTTTT.

This clone was observed a single time. The J gene is TRBJ1-1, the V gene TRBV7-6; perhaps TRBD1 as D (6 bases). CDR3 length: 13 residues. The germline V and J ends were trimmed by 1 base and 5 bases, with 8 bases remaining between them. CDR1 SGHVS and CDR2 FNYEAQ come from the germline V gene. CDR3 protein: CASSLGGQTEAFF. The CDR3 coding sequence is TGTGCCAGCAGCTTAGGTGGACAGACTGAAGCTTTCTTT.

The V call is TRBV7-3, the J call TRBJ2-3; D uncertain. The CDR3 loop spans 15 amino acids. Per germline, CDR1 SGHTA and CDR2 FQGTGA. The V and J ends lost 2 bases and 5 bases respectively, with 14 bases between them. CDR3: CASSLGGAGGDTQYF. The CDR3 DNA follows: TGTGCCAGCAGCTTAGGTGGAGCCGGTGGAGATACGCAGTATTTT.

The chain carries TRBV10-3 and TRBJ2-5, with D perhaps matching TRBD2 (6 bases). With the DNA end fitting TRBJ2-7 better, the J assignment may be wrong. The CDR3 extends over 15 amino acids. Germline-derived CDR1 and CDR2 are ENHRY and SYGVKD. CDR3 DNA sequence: TGTGCCACTCGGACTGAGGGAGGCGGGTCCTACGAGCAGTACTTC. Encoded protein: CATRTEGGGSYEQYF.

By sample fraction, this clone is medium-sized. Other nucleotide sequences from this sample produce the same CDR3. V usage is TRBV6-1 and J usage is TRBJ2-3; unclear D gene. There are 14 residues in the CDR3. Germline V lookup: CDR1 MNHNS, CDR2 SASEGT. The V and J ends lost 1 base and 0 bases respectively, with 5 bases between them. The CDR3 DNA follows: TGTGCCAGCAGTGAAGGAGGCAGCACAGATACGCAGTATTTT. This gives the protein CASSEGGSTDTQYF.

This clone was found a few times. The rearrangement uses TRBV27 and TRBJ2-1, with 8 bases matching TRBD1. Germline values: CDR1 MNHEY, CDR2 SMNVEV (reference sequence). Trimming cost V 4 bases and J 4 bases; bases outside gene matches: 3. CDR3 length: 14 amino acids. The DNA of the CDR3 is TGTGCCAGCAGTTCGACAGGGGATTACAATGAGCAGTTCTTC. Protein: CASSSTGDYNEQFF.

This chain connects TRBV2 to TRBJ2-7, with D maybe TRBD2 (6 bases). Trimming shortened V by 6 bases and J by 2 bases, and 14 bases separated the two germline ends. The germline gives CDR1 SNHLY, CDR2 FYNNEI. The CDR3 is 14 residues long. CDR3 loop: CASRWMAGPYEQYF. CDR3 nucleotide sequence: TGTGCCAGCAGGTGGATGGCGGGACCCTACGAGCAGTACTTC.

J is TRBJ1-5 and V is TRBV30; possible D gene TRBD1, 6 bases. The CDR3 length is 16 residues. CDR1 GTSNPN and CDR2 SVGIG come from the germline V gene (reference sequence). Deletions cut 3 bases from V and 10 bases from J, with 25 bases between. In DNA, the CDR3 is TGTGCCTGGAGCAGGGGTGGTGGAGCCTCACGGGGACCCCAGCATTTT. The encoded protein is CAWSRGGGASRGPQHF.

The genes are TRBV27 and TRBJ1-6, with 7 bases that match TRBD1. The CDR3 loop spans 18 amino acids. The V and J ends lost 6 bases and 2 bases, in that order; junction bases with no gene match: 13. Germline CDR1 is MNHEY and CDR2 is SMNVEV (reference sequence). The CDR3, as DNA: TGTGCCAGCAGCCCTACCGGACAGGTTGGGACCTATAATTCACCCCTCCACTTT. It translates to CASSPTGQVGTYNSPLHF.

CDR3 nucleotide sequence: TGTGCCAGAAGCTCCGGACTGGGGAGAACCACTGAAGCTTTCTTT. Residues: CARSSGLGRTTEAFF. This chain connects TRBV5-3 to TRBJ1-1; D unresolved. TRBV5-3 is noted as an ORF with a role that remains uncertain. The V gene lost 3 bases and the J gene lost 4 bases, with 16 bases spanning the gap. The CDR3 has 15 amino acids.